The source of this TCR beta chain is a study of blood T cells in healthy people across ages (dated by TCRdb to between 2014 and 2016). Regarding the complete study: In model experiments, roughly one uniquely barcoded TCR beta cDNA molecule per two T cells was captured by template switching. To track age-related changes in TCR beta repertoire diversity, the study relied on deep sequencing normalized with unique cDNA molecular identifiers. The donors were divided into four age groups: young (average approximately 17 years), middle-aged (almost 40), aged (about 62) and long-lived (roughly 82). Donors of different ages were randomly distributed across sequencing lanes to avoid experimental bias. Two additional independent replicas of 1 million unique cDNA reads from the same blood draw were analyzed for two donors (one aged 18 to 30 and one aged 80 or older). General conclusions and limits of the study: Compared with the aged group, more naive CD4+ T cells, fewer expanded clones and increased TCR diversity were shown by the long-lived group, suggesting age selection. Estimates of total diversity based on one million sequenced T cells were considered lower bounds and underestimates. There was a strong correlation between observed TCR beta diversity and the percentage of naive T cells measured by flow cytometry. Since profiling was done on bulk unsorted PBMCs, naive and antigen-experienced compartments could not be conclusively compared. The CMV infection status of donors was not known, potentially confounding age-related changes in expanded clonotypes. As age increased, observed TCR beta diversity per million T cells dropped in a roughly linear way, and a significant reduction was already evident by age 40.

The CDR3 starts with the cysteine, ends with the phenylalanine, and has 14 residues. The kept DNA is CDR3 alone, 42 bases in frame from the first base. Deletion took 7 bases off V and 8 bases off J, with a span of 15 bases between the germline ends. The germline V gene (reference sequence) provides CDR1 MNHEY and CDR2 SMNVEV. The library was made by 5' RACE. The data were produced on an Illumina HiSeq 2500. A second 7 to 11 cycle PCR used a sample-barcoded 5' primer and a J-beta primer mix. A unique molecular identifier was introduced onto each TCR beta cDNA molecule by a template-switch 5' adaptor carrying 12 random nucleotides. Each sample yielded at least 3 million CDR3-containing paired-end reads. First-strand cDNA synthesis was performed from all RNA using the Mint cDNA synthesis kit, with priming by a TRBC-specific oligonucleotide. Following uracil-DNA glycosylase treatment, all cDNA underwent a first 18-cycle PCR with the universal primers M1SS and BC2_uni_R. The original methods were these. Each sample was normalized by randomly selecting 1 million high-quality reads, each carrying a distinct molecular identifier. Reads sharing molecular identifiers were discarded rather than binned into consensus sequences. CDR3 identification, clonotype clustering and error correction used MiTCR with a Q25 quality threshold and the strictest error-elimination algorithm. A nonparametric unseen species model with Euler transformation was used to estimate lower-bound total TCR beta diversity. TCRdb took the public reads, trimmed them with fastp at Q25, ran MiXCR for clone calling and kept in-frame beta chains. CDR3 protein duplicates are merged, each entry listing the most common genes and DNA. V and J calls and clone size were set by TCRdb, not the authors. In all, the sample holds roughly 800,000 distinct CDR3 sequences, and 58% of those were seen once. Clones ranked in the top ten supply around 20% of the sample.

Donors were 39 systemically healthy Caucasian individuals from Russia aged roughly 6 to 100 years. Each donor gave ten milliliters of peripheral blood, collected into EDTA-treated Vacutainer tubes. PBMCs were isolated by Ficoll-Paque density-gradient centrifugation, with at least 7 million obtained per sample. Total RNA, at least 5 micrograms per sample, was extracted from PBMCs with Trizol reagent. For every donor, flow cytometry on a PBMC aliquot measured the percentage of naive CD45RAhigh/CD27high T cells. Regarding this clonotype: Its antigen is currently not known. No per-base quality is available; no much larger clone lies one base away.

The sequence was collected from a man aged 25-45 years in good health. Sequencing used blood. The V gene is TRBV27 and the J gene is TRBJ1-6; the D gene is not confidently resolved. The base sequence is TGTGCCAGCAAACGAGGGTCAACCCATTCACCCCTCCACTTT. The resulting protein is CASKRGSTHSPLHF.